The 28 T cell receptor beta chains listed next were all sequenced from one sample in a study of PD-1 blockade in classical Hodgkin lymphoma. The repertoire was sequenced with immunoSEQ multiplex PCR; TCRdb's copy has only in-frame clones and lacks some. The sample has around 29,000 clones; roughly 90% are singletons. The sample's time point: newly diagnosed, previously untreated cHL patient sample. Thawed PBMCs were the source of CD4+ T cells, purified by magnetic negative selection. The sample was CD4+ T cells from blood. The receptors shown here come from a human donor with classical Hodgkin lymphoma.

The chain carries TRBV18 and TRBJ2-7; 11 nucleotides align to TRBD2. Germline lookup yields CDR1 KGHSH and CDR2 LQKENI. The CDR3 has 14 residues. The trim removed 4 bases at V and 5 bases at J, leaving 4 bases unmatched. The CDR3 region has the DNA TGTGCCAGCTCACTTAGCGGGAGGGCCGACGAGCAGTACTTC. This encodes CASSLSGRADEQYF.

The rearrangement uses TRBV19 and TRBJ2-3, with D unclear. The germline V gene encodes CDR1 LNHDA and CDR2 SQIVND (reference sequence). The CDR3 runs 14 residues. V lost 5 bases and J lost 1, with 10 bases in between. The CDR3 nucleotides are TGTGCCAGTAGTCTTGGGTCAGGCACAGATACGCAGTATTTT. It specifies CASSLGSGTDTQYF.

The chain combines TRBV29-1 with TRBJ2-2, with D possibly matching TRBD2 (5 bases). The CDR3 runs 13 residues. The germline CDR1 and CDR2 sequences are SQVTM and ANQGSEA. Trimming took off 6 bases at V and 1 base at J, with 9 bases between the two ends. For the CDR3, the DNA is TGCAGCGTGGACTTTCAGAACACCGGGGAGCTGTTTTTT. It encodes CSVDFQNTGELFF.

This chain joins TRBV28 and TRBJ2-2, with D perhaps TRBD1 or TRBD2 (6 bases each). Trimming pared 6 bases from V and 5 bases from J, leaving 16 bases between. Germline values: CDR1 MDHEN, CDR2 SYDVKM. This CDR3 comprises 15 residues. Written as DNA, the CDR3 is TGTGCCAGCAGCCTCCCAGGGGCGGGGACCGGGGAGCTGTTTTTT. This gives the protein CASSLPGAGTGELFF.

The CDR3: CATSRGGLAGAYNEQFF. In nucleotides, the CDR3 is TGTGCCACCAGCAGGGGGGGACTAGCGGGAGCTTACAATGAGCAGTTCTTC. The chain links TRBV15 to TRBJ2-1, with 14 nucleotides matching TRBD2. In germline, CDR1 is LNHNV, CDR2 YYDKDF (reference sequence). This CDR3 has 17 residues. J gave up 4 bases and V 3 bases, and 5 bases lay outside the gene matches.

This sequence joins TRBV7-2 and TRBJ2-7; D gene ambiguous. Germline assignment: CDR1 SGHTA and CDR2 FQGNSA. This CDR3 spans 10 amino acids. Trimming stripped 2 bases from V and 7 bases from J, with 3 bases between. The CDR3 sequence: CASSLCEQYF. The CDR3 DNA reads TGTGCCAGCAGCTTATGTGAGCAGTACTTC.

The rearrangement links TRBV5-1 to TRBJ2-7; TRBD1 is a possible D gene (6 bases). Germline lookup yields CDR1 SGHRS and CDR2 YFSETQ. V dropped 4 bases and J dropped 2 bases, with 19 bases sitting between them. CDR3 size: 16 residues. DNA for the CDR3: TGCGCCAGCAGCCCTGGACAGCACTCAAGGGCCTACGAGCAGTACTTC. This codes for CASSPGQHSRAYEQYF.

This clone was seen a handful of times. CDR3 loop: CASSPPEGYGYTF. DNA for the CDR3: TGTGCCAGCTCACCACCGGAGGGGTATGGCTACACCTTC. The chain links TRBV18 to TRBJ1-2, with D tentatively TRBD1 (5 bases). Germline assignment: CDR1 KGHSH and CDR2 LQKENI. V dropped 0 bases and J dropped 5 bases, with 7 bases sitting between them. The CDR3 contains 13 residues.

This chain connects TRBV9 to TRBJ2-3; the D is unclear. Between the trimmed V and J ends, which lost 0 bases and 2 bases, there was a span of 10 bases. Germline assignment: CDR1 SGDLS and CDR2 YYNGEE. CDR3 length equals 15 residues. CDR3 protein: CASSVGADFTDTQYF. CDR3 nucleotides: TGTGCCAGCAGCGTAGGCGCGGATTTCACAGATACGCAGTATTTT.

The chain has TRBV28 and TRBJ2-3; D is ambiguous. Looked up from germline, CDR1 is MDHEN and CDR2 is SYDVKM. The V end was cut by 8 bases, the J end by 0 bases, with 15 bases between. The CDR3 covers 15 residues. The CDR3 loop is CASSSYFTSTDTQYF. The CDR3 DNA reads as TGTGCCAGCTCGTCTTACTTTACTAGCACAGATACGCAGTATTTT. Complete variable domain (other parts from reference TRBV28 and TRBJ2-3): DVKVTQSSRYLVKRTGEKVFLECVQDMDHENMFWYRQDPGLGLRLIYFSYDVKMKEKGDIPEGYSVSREKKERFSLILESASTNQTSMYLCASSSYFTSTDTQYFGPGTRLTVL.

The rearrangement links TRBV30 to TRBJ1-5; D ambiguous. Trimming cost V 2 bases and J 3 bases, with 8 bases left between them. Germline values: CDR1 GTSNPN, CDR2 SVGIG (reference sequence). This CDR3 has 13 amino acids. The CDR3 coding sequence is TGTGCCTGGAGTACGGGTCTCAATCAGCCCCAGCATTTT. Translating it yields CAWSTGLNQPQHF.

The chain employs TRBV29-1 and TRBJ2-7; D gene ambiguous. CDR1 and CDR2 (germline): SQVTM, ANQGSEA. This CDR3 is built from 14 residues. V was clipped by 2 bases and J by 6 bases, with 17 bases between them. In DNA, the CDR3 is TGCAGCGTTGAACGGGTGGGTACCCCTGGCGAGCAGTACTTC. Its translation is CSVERVGTPGEQYF.

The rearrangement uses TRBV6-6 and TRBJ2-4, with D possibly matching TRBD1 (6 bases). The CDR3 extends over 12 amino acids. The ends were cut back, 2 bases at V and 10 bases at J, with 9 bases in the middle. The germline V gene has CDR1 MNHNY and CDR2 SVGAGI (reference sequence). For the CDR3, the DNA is TGTGCCAGCAGTTACGGGGACACAATTCAGTACTTC. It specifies CASSYGDTIQYF.

The CDR3 sequence is CASSQDWGFNQPQHF. Written as DNA, the CDR3 is TGCGCCAGCAGCCAAGATTGGGGGTTTAATCAGCCCCAGCATTTT. The rearrangement links TRBV4-1 to TRBJ1-5; D perhaps matches TRBD1 (5 bases). Per germline, CDR1 MGHRA and CDR2 YSYEKL. The V end was cut by 0 bases, the J end by 4 bases, with 10 bases between. This CDR3 comprises 15 residues.

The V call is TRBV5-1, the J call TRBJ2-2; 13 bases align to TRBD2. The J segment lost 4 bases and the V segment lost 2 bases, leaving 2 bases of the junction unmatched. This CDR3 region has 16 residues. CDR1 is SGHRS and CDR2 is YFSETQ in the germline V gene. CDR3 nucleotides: TGCGCCAGCAGCTTACTAGCGGGAGGGTCCACCGGGGAGCTGTTTTTT. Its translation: CASSLLAGGSTGELFF.

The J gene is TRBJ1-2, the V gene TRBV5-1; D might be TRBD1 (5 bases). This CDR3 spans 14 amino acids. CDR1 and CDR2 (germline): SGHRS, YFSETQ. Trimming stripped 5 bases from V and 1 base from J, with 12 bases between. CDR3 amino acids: CASRLGVYNYGYTF. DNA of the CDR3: TGCGCCAGCAGGTTAGGGGTCTATAACTATGGCTACACCTTC.

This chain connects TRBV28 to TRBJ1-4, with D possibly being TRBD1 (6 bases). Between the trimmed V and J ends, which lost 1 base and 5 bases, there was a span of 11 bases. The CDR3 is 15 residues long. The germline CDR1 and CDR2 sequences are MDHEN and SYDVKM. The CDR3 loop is CASSLSVGGNEKLFF. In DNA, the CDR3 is TGTGCCAGCAGTTTATCGGTAGGGGGAAATGAAAAACTGTTTTTT.

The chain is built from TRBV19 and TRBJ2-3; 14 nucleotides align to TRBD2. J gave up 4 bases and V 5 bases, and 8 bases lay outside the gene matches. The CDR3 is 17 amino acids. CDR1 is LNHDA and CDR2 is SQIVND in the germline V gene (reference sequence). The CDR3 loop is CASSLPRTSGRSDTQYF. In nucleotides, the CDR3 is TGTGCCAGTAGTCTCCCCCGGACTAGCGGGAGGTCAGATACGCAGTATTTT. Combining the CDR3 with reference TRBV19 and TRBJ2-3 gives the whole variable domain DGGITQSPKYLFRKEGQNVTLSCEQNLNHDAMYWYRQDPGQGLRLIYYSQIVNDFQKGDIAEGYSVSREKKESFPLTVTSAQKNPTAFYLCASSLPRTSGRSDTQYFGPGTRLTVL.

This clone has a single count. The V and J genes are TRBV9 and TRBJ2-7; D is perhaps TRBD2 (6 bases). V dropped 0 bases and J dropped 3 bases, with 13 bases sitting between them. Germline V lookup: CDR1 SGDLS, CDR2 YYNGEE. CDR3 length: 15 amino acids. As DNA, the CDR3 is TGTGCCAGCAGCGTAGCGGGGGAAGTCCTCTACGAGCAGTACTTC. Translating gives CASSVAGEVLYEQYF.

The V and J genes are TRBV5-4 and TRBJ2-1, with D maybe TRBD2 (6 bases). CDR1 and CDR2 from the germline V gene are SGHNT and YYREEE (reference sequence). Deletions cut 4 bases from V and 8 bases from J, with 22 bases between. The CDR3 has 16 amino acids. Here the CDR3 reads CASSQMNRLVGDEQFF. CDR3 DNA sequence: TGTGCCAGCAGCCAGATGAACAGACTAGTTGGGGATGAGCAGTTCTTC.

CDR3 protein: CASSPDYSNQPQHF. CDR3 nucleotides: TGCGCCAGCAGCCCCGATTATAGCAATCAGCCCCAGCATTTT. The chain uses TRBV5-1 and TRBJ1-5, with D unclear. The germline V and J ends were trimmed by 4 bases and 0 bases, with 8 bases remaining between them. In germline, CDR1 is SGHRS, CDR2 YFSETQ. CDR3 size: 14 residues.

The CDR3 DNA reads as TGTGCCAGCAGCGTAGGGACAGGGGATGTCGGTACGCAGTATTTT. It codes for CASSVGTGDVGTQYF. The rearrangement joins TRBV9 to TRBJ2-3; 9 bases are a match to TRBD1. CDR3 length: 15 residues. Losses at the gene ends were 0 bases for V and 8 bases for J; bases not matched to a gene: 7. Germline lookup yields CDR1 SGDLS and CDR2 YYNGEE.

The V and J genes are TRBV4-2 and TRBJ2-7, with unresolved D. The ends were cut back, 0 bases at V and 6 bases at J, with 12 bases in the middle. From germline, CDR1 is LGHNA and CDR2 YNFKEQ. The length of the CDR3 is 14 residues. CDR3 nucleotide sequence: TGTGCCAGCAGCCAAGATCTACGAGAAAGCGAGCAGTACTTC. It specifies CASSQDLRESEQYF.

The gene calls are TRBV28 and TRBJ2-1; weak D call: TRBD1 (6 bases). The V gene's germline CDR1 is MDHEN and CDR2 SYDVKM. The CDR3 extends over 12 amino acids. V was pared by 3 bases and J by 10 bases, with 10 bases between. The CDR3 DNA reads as TGTGCCAGCAGTTTGTCGAGGGGGGAGCAGTTCTTC. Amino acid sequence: CASSLSRGEQFF.

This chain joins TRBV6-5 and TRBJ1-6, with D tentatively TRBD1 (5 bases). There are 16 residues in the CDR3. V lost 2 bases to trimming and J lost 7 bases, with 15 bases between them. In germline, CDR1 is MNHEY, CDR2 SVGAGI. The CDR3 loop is CASSYSRDPVNSPLHF. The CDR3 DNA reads TGTGCCAGCAGTTACAGCAGGGACCCTGTAAATTCACCCCTCCACTTT.

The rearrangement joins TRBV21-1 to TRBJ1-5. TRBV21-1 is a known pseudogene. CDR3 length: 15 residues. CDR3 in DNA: TGTGCCAGCAGCAAAGGGGGGGGCCCTCGGCAGCCCCAGCATTTT. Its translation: CASSKGGGPRQPQHF.

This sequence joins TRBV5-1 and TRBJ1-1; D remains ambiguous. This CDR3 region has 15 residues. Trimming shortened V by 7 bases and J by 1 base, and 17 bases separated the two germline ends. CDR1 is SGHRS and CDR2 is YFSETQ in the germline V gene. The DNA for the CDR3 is TGCGCCAGCTGTAGGACCGCCCATGGGAACACTGAAGCTTTCTTT. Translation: CASCRTAHGNTEAFF.

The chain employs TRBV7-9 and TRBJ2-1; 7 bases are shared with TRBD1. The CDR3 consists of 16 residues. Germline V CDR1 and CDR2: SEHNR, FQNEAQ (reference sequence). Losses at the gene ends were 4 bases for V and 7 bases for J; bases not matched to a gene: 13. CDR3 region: CASSYRDSRGGNEQFF. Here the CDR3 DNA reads TGTGCCAGCAGCTACCGGGACAGTCGAGGTGGGAATGAGCAGTTCTTC.